The 26 T cell receptor beta chains presented below share a single source sample, sequenced in a study of spatial heterogeneity in lung cancer. Findings and caveats of the study: Mutation counts in tumors were tracked by counts of expanded intratumoral alpha and beta TCRs.

These receptors' targets are unknown. Time point of the sample: sample taken at primary tumor resection. A single record per CDR3 protein comes from TCRdb applying MiXCR to the 5' RACE reads. Of approximately 8,800 distinct CDR3 sequences listed, about 12% are singletons. This material consisted of lung tumor tissue, taken at surgery. All receptors come from a male donor with early-stage non-small cell lung cancer.

This clonotype was seen many times. The chain recombines TRBV12-3 or TRBV12-4 with TRBJ1-4, with D hard to call. The CDR3 covers 13 residues. Trimming left V 8 bases short and J 4 bases short, with 11 bases between. The chain's CDR3 is CASGGGRNEKLFF. The CDR3 bases are TGTGCCAGCGGAGGCGGACGTAATGAAAAACTGTTTTTT.

This clonotype was seen ten or more times. The gene calls are TRBV5-1 and TRBJ2-1; D is unclear. V was shortened by 4 bases and J by 5 bases, with 10 bases between the two germline ends. This CDR3 comprises 13 residues. Per the germline V gene, CDR1 is SGHRS and CDR2 is YFSETQ. CDR3 loop: CASSPATNNEQFF. CDR3 bases: TGCGCCAGCAGCCCCGCTACCAACAATGAGCAGTTCTTC.

Judged by abundance, this clonotype is medium-sized. The V call is TRBV6-2 or TRBV6-3, the J call TRBJ2-3, with D possibly being TRBD2 (6 bases). The CDR3 consists of 18 residues. Trimming stripped 5 bases from V and 0 bases from J, with 21 bases between. Looked up from germline, CDR1 is MNHEY and CDR2 is SVGEGT. The CDR3 DNA reads as TGTGCCAGCAGTCAACTACGGGGGAGGACCTCTAGCACAGATACGCAGTATTTT. Translation: CASSQLRGRTSSTDTQYF.

This clonotype occurred many times. V usage is TRBV12-5 and J usage is TRBJ2-3, with D uncertain. Germline CDR1 and CDR2: LGHNT and FRNRAP. Trimming removed 6 bases at V and 2 bases at J, with 6 bases between. The CDR3 covers 12 residues. The CDR3 coding sequence is TGTGCTAGTGGGGTATTCACAGATACGCAGTATTTT. It is translated as CASGVFTDTQYF. Combining the CDR3 with reference TRBV12-5 and TRBJ2-3 gives the whole variable domain DARVTQTPRHKVTEMGQEVTMRCQPILGHNTVFWYRQTMMQGLELLAYFRNRAPLDDSGMPKDRFSAEMPDATLATLKIQPSEPRDSAVYFCASGVFTDTQYFGPGTRLTVL.

This clonotype was counted ten times or more. The chain recombines TRBV12-3 or TRBV12-4 with TRBJ2-3; 10 bases match TRBD2. V dropped 0 bases and J dropped 0; count of bases not matched to a gene: 6. CDR3 length: 18 residues. CDR3 in amino acids: CASSLARTSGASTDTQYF. Here the CDR3 DNA reads TGTGCCAGCAGTTTAGCCCGGACTAGCGGTGCTAGCACAGATACGCAGTATTTT.

This clonotype was recorded at least ten times. V is TRBV6-5 and J is TRBJ2-2; 11 positions agree with TRBD2. Germline values: CDR1 MNHEY, CDR2 SVGAGI. There are 17 residues in the CDR3. Trimming took 0 bases from V and 2 from J; bases not matched to a gene: 2. The CDR3 loop is CASSYSGLADNTGELFF. The CDR3 region has the DNA TGTGCCAGCAGTTACTCGGGACTAGCGGACAACACCGGGGAGCTGTTTTTT.

This clonotype occurred many times. The chain couples TRBV15 to TRBJ2-1; D remains ambiguous. The CDR3 sequence is 16 residues long. Germline CDR1 reads LNHNV; CDR2 reads YYDKDF (reference sequence). V lost 0 bases, J lost 0 bases, and 9 bases lay in between. The CDR3: CATSRDRVSSYNEQFF. CDR3 coding DNA: TGTGCCACCAGCAGAGATCGGGTCTCCTCCTACAATGAGCAGTTCTTC.

The gene calls are TRBV6-5 and TRBJ2-7, with D perhaps matching TRBD1 or TRBD2 (5 bases each). There are 16 residues in the CDR3. Germline V gene lookup returns CDR1 MNHEY and CDR2 SVGAGI. V lost 0 bases and J 3 bases, leaving 15 bases between the germline ends. The CDR3 DNA reads as TGTGCCAGCAGTTACTCCGGCAGGGACCAACACTACGAGCAGTACTTC. This codes for CASSYSGRDQHYEQYF.

By share, this clonotype counts as medium-sized (0.01 to 0.1%). This rearrangement joins TRBV5-1 to TRBJ1-1, with D hard to call. The length of the CDR3 is 13 residues. Trimming took 5 bases from V and 0 from J, leaving 8 bases between them. The germline V gene has CDR1 SGHRS and CDR2 YFSETQ. This chain's CDR3 is CASRPSMNTEAFF. CDR3 DNA: TGCGCCAGCAGGCCTAGCATGAACACTGAAGCTTTCTTT.

This clonotype is medium-sized within its sample. This chain joins TRBV6-5 and TRBJ2-1; the match to TRBD2 covers 11 bases. Trimming removed 3 bases from V and 7 bases from J; junction bases left unmatched: 8. The CDR3 runs 16 residues. The V gene's germline CDR1 is MNHEY and CDR2 SVGAGI. The CDR3 nucleotides read TGTGCCAGCAGTTATTTAGCGGGAGGGCTCTCGAATGAGCAGTTCTTC. The encoded protein is CASSYLAGGLSNEQFF.

This clonotype was detected ten times or more. The chain carries TRBV2 and TRBJ1-1, with D unclear. V dropped 4 bases and J dropped 0 bases, with 6 bases sitting between them. In germline, CDR1 is SNHLY, CDR2 FYNNEI. The CDR3 sequence is 13 residues long. The DNA of the CDR3 is TGTGCCAGCAGTGTAGCCCTGAACACTGAAGCTTTCTTT. Amino acids: CASSVALNTEAFF. The full variable domain, in which reference TRBV2 and TRBJ1-1 provide the parts outside the CDR3, is EPEVTQTPSHQVTQMGQEVILRCVPISNHLYFYWYRQILGQKVEFLVSFYNNEISEKSEIFDDQFSVERPDGSNFTLKIRSTKLEDSAMYFCASSVALNTEAFFGQGTRLTVV.

This clonotype was observed at least ten times. The genes are TRBV7-9 and TRBJ2-1, with D tentatively TRBD1 or TRBD2 (5 bases each). CDR3 length: 14 residues. Germline assignment: CDR1 SEHNR and CDR2 FQNEAQ (reference sequence). V was trimmed by 4 bases and J by 0 bases, leaving 7 bases between them. The chain's CDR3 is CASSWGSSYNEQFF. The CDR3 DNA is TGTGCCAGCAGCTGGGGGAGCTCCTACAATGAGCAGTTCTTC. Variable domain in full (rest from reference TRBV7-9 and TRBJ2-1): DTGVSQNPRHKITKRGQNVTFRCDPISEHNRLYWYRQTLGQGPEFLTYFQNEAQLEKSRLLSDRFSAERPKGSFSTLEIQRTEQGDSAMYLCASSWGSSYNEQFFGPGTRLTVL.

This clonotype is medium-sized by share. The rearrangement links TRBV12-3 or TRBV12-4 to TRBJ1-2, with D hard to call. The CDR3 loop spans 13 amino acids. V was pared by 3 bases and J by 2 bases, with 7 bases between. CDR3 sequence: CASSLLENYGYTF. The DNA of the CDR3 is TGTGCCAGCAGTTTGCTGGAAAACTATGGCTACACCTTC.

This clonotype was seen ten or more times. The V gene is TRBV7-9, the J gene TRBJ2-6; no clear D gene. Germline CDR1 is SEHNR and CDR2 is FQNEAQ (reference sequence). Trimming left V 3 bases short and J 0 bases short, with 12 bases between. The CDR3 runs to 17 residues. The DNA of the CDR3 is TGTGCCAGCAGCTTCACGGACCCCCGCTCTGGGGCCAACGTCCTGACTTTC. It translates to CASSFTDPRSGANVLTF.

This clonotype was seen at least ten times. CDR3 nucleotides: TGTGCCAGCAGCCTTCGGAGTACAGATACGCAGTATTTT. Translation gives CASSLRSTDTQYF. The chain carries TRBV3-1 and TRBJ2-3; D uncertain. Germline V gene lookup returns CDR1 LGHDT and CDR2 YNNKEL (reference sequence). V lost 4 bases and J lost 3, with 8 bases in between. This CDR3 contains 13 residues.

By sample share, this clonotype is medium-sized. The chain is built from TRBV5-6 and TRBJ2-7; D unresolved. Trimming stripped 2 bases from V and 0 bases from J, with 6 bases between. CDR1 SGHDT and CDR2 YYEEEE come from the germline V gene. The CDR3 is made up of 13 amino acids. DNA for the CDR3: TGTGCCAGCAGCTTTACAGTCTCCTACGAGCAGTACTTC. Translated: CASSFTVSYEQYF.

This clonotype was counted at least ten times. The J gene is TRBJ2-1, the V gene TRBV29-1, with TRBD1 matching over 10 bases. Germline V gene data show CDR1 as SQVTM and CDR2 as ANQGSEA. The CDR3 sequence is 17 residues long. The J segment lost 8 bases and the V segment lost 4 bases, leaving 17 bases of the junction unmatched. The chain's CDR3 is CSVVVTGGARFYDEQFF. The CDR3, as DNA: TGCAGCGTTGTGGTGACAGGGGGCGCGAGGTTTTATGATGAGCAGTTCTTC.

The genes are TRBV20-1 and TRBJ2-7, with 8 bases fitting TRBD2. Germline trimming cut 3 bases from V and 7 bases from J; bases unmatched to any gene: 8. The CDR3 sequence is 13 residues long. Germline lookup yields CDR1 DFQATT and CDR2 SNEGSKA (reference sequence). DNA for the CDR3: TGCAGTGCTAGTCTAGCGGGTCTTAGGGAGCAGTACTTC. Translated: CSASLAGLREQYF.

This clonotype is termed medium-sized. This chain joins TRBV20-1 and TRBJ2-7; D gene unclear. The CDR3 totals 13 residues. From germline, CDR1 is DFQATT and CDR2 SNEGSKA (reference sequence). The V gene lost 0 bases and the J gene lost 2 bases, with 8 bases spanning the gap. The CDR3 DNA follows: TGCAGTGCTAGAGAGGCGACAACCTACGAGCAGTACTTC. As protein: CSAREATTYEQYF.

In this sample, this clonotype turned up many times. The V and J genes are TRBV5-1 and TRBJ2-5; 9 bases are shared with TRBD2. CDR1 and CDR2 (germline): SGHRS, YFSETQ. The CDR3 consists of 15 residues. The J segment lost 3 bases and the V segment lost 1 base, leaving 4 bases of the junction unmatched. CDR3 nucleotide sequence: TGCGCCAGCAGCTTGTATTTAGCGGGAGAAGAGACCCAGTACTTC. This translates into CASSLYLAGEETQYF.

This clonotype was counted many times. The chain couples TRBV7-9 to TRBJ2-2; D is perhaps TRBD1 (6 bases). V lost 3 bases and J 1 base, leaving 15 bases between the germline ends. The length of the CDR3 is 17 residues. Germline CDR1 is SEHNR and CDR2 is FQNEAQ (reference sequence). CDR3 bases: TGTGCCAGCAGCTTTACTTGGACAGCCTTGAACACCGGGGAGCTGTTTTTT. Protein product: CASSFTWTALNTGELFF.

This clonotype was recorded many times. The chain uses TRBV20-1 and TRBJ2-1; the match to TRBD2 covers 11 bases. The CDR3 runs 13 residues. J was trimmed by 7 bases and V by 3 bases; bases with no gene match: 2. CDR1 is DFQATT, CDR2 SNEGSKA, per germline (reference sequence). This CDR3 is CSARTSGANEQFF. The CDR3 DNA sequence: TGCAGTGCTAGGACTAGCGGGGCGAATGAGCAGTTCTTC.

At least ten counts were recorded for this clonotype. The chain employs TRBV30 and TRBJ2-5; 12 positions match TRBD2. Germline-derived CDR1 and CDR2 are GTSNPN and SVGIG (reference sequence). V lost 0 bases, J lost 10 bases, and 9 bases stayed unmatched. There are 15 residues in the CDR3. The CDR3 spells CAWSVPGLAGTIQYF. The CDR3 DNA follows: TGTGCCTGGAGTGTACCCGGACTAGCGGGAACGATCCAGTACTTC.

This clonotype was detected once. The chain couples TRBV4-2 to TRBJ2-1; D may be TRBD2 (6 bases). There are 16 residues in the CDR3. V was shortened by 0 bases and J by 5 bases, with 14 bases between the two germline ends. Germline CDR1 reads LGHNA; CDR2 reads YNFKEQ. The CDR3 nucleotides are TGTGCCAGCAGCCAAGATGACAGCGGGTTGGACAATGAGCAGTTCTTC. This codes for CASSQDDSGLDNEQFF.

This clonotype has ten or more counts. The gene calls are TRBV19 and TRBJ1-2; D not resolved. Trimming removed 8 bases at V and 3 bases at J, with 16 bases between. The germline V gene encodes CDR1 LNHDA and CDR2 SQIVND (reference sequence). The CDR3 extends over 14 amino acids. This chain's CDR3 is CASHVRESDYGYTF. CDR3 in DNA: TGTGCCAGTCACGTAAGGGAATCTGACTATGGCTACACCTTC.

This clonotype occurred many times. This chain links TRBV12-3 or TRBV12-4 with TRBJ2-7; tentatively, D is TRBD1 or TRBD2 (6 bases each). Trimming left V 3 bases short and J 7 bases short, with 16 bases between. This CDR3 spans 14 amino acids. CDR3 region: CASSLVGTGREQYF. CDR3 DNA: TGTGCCAGCAGTTTGGTCGGAACAGGGAGGGAGCAGTACTTC.